This TCR beta chain was retrieved from a study of response to subunit inactivated influenza vaccine listed by TCRdb under 2018. Looking at the study overall: The study used deep quantitative T cell receptor repertoire profiling to track responses to a trivalent subunit inactivated influenza vaccine.

In light of the paper, this sample's time point label describes: 45 days after influenza vaccine administration. This clonotype was counted at least ten times. The clone's antigen remains unknown. Nothing much larger sits one base from this clone, and base qualities are not available. Library construction relied on RT-PCR. Sequencing was carried out with an Illumina HiSeq 2500. TCRdb passed the public sequencing reads through fastp at Q25 and MiXCR, retaining productive beta sequences. Here each entry gathers all rows of one CDR3 protein and keeps the most common genes and DNA. The sample has a few hundred thousand distinct CDR3 sequences on record, approximately 11% of them singletons. The ten largest clones take up roughly 12% of the sample. Overall study results and their limits: According to the authors, only a limited number of new T cells may be recruited by each seasonal influenza vaccination.

Per the germline V gene, SGHDT is the CDR1 and YYEEEE is the CDR2. V and J lose 4 bases and 3 bases, and a span of 14 bases separates them. The CDR3 contains 14 residues, cysteine and phenylalanine counted. The read is trimmed to its CDR3 DNA, 42 bases read in frame from base 1. This material consisted of PBMCs from blood, taken roughly 6 weeks after vaccination. The TCR was taken from a man between 50 and 59 years old who received an inactivated influenza vaccine. Donor details come from another sample of the same person, matched by shared clones. Here the chain combines TRBV5-6 and TRBJ2-7; possibly the D gene is TRBD2, per 6 matching bases. The sequenced DNA: TGTGCCAGCAGCCCCGGACTACACTTCTACGAGCAGTACTTC. Translated, it gives CASSPGLHFYEQYF. Reference TRBV5-6 and TRBJ2-7 proteins supply the regions before and after the CDR3; the full variable domain is: DAGVTQSPTHLIKTRGQQVTLRCSPKSGHDTVSWYQQALGQGPQFIFQYYEEEERQRGNFPDRFSGHQFPNYSSELNVNALLLGDSALYLCASSPGLHFYEQYFGPGTRLTVT.